Sequencing of this T cell receptor beta chain was carried out in a study of cytomegalovirus exposure and HLA in healthy donors. The study ran its PCR with 60 Vbeta and 13 Jbeta primers. Profiled with immunoSEQ multiplex PCR; TCRdb holds only in-frame clones, not every one. The sample lists 150,000 to 200,000 clones; approximately 84% were seen once. Findings and caveats of the study: Trimming of TCR beta V- and J-genes showed a link, identified in a later analysis, to a missense DCLRE1C variant. TCR beta V segments were, for the most part, productive about 87% or about 30% of the time in an earlier analysis.

About this clone itself: The antigen is unknown. At one end the junction does not follow the germline gene, possibly because of a read error.

This CDR3 spans 13 amino acids. The V gene's germline CDR1 is SGDLS and CDR2 YYNGEE. The rearrangement uses TRBV9 and TRBJ2-5; TRBD2 might be the D (6 bases). The sequence was obtained from a man younger than 35 in good health and CMV-seropositive. Sample: PBMCs. The CDR3 nucleotides are TGTGCCAGCAGCTCCTGGGAGGAGGAGACCCAGCACTTC. Encoded protein: CASSSWEEETQHF.